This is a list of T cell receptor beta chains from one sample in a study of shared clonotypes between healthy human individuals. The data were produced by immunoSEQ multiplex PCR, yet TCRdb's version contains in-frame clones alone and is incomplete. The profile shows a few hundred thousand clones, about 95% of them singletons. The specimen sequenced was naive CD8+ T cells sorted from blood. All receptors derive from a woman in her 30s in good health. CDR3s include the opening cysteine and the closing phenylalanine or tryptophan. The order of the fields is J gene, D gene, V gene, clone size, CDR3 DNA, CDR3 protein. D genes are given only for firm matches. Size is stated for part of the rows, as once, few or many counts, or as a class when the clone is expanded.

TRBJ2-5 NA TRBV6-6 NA TGTGCCAGCAGCACGGGTTGGGTGGGCCAAGAGACCCAGTACTTC CASSTGWVGQETQYF
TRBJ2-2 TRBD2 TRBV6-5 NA TGTGCCAGCAGCCAAGAGCGGGATTACACCGGGGAGCTGTTTTTT CASSQERDYTGELFF
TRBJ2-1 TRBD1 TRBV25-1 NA TGTGCCAGCAGCCCCGGGACAGGGATCTCCAATGAGCAGTTCTTC CASSPGTGISNEQFF
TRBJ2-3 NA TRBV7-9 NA TGTGCCAGCAGCCTGACTGGGGGCACAGATACGCAGTATTTT CASSLTGGTDTQYF
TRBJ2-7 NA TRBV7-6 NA TGTGCCAGCAGCTTAGGAGCGTCCTACGAGCAGTACTTC CASSLGASYEQYF
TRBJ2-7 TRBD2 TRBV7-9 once TGTGCCAGCAGCTCGACTAGCGGGAACCACGAGCAGTACTTC CASSSTSGNHEQYF
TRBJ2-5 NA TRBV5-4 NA TGTGCCAGCAGCCTTGAGAGCCAAGAGACCCAGTACTTC CASSLESQETQYF
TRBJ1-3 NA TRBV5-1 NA TGCGCCAGCAGCTTGGAAGATTCGGGAAACACCATATATTTT CASSLEDSGNTIYF
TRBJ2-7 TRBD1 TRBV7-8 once TGTGCCAGCAGCTCACCTAGGGGGACAGGGAACGAGCAGTACTTC CASSSPRGTGNEQYF
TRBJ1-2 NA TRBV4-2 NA TGTGCCAGCAGCCAAGGGACAGAAGGCCTCTATGGCTACACCTTC CASSQGTEGLYGYTF
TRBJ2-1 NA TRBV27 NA TGTGCCAGCAGTTTATGGGGTCATAATGAGCAGTTCTTC CASSLWGHNEQFF
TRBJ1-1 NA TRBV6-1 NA TGTGCCAGCAGTTCCTTTGCGGGGCCTGAAGCTTTCTTT CASSSFAGPEAFF
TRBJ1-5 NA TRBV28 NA TGTGCCAGCAGTTGGGGGGAGCAGAATCAGCCCCAGCATTTT CASSWGEQNQPQHF
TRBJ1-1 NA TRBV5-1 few TGCGCCAGCAGCTTGCTGGGGTACACTGAAGCTTTCTTT CASSLLGYTEAFF
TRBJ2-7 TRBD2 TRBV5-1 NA TGCGCCAGCAGTCAGGGACTAGCGGGAGAGGTCTCCTACGAGCAGTACTTC CASSQGLAGEVSYEQYF
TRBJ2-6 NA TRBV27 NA TGTGCCAGCAGCCTAGGGAGCTCTGGGGCCAACGTCCTGACTTTC CASSLGSSGANVLTF
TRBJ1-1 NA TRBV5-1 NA TGCGCCAGCAGCTTGGGGACTGAAGCTTTCTTT CASSLGTEAFF
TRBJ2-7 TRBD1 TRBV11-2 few TGTGCCAGCAGCTTAGGGGACAGTTACGAGCAGTACTTC CASSLGDSYEQYF
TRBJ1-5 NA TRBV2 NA TGTGCCAGCAAACCCGGGACGATGAGCAATCAGCCCCAGCATTTT CASKPGTMSNQPQHF
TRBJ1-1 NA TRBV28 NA TGTGCCAGCAGTTTCGAGGGGTTTAATGAAGCTTTCTTT CASSFEGFNEAFF
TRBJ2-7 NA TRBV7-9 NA TGTGCCAGCAGCCAAGGGGGTCCTTACGAGCAGTACTTC CASSQGGPYEQYF
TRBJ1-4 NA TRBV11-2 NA TGTGCCAGCAGCCTAGACCCGATAGCAACTAATGAAAAACTGTTTTTT CASSLDPIATNEKLFF
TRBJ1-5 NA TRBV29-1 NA TGCAGCGTAGCAACAGGGAGCGGTCAGCCCCAGCATTTT CSVATGSGQPQHF
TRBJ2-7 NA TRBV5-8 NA TGTGCCAGCAGTCCAGACAGGCCCTACGAGCAGTACTTC CASSPDRPYEQYF
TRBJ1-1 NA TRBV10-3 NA TGTGCCATCAGTGTGGACACCCATGAAGCTTTCTTT CAISVDTHEAFF
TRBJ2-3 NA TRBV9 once TGTGCCAGCAGCCCTCCTTTGACAGATACGCAGTATTTT CASSPPLTDTQYF
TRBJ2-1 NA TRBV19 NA TGTGCCAGTAGTGACCGGGAAGTCGCCCATCCCGAGCAGTTCTTC CASSDREVAHPEQFF
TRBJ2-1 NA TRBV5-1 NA TGCGCCAGCAGCTCTGGACTTGACAATGAGCAGTTCTTC CASSSGLDNEQFF
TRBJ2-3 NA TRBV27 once TGTGCCAGCAGTTCCATTAGGACAGACACAGATACGCAGTATTTT CASSSIRTDTDTQYF
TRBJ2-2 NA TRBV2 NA TGTGCCAGCAGTGAATGGGGGAACACCGGGGAGCTGTTTTTT CASSEWGNTGELFF
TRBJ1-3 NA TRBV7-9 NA TGTGCCAGCAGCTTAGGACGGCCCCCGTTGGCCACCATATATTTT CASSLGRPPLATIYF
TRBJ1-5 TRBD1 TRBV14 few TGTGCCAGCAGCCCGGGACAGGGGGCATTGAGGAGCAATCAGCCCCAGCATTTT CASSPGQGALRSNQPQHF
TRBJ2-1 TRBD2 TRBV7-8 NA TGTGCCAGCAGCCCAGGACTAGCGGGAGTATGGGAGCAGTTCTTC CASSPGLAGVWEQFF
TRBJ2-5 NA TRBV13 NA TGTGCCAGCAGCTCCTCACCGGCCCTGGAGACCCAGTACTTC CASSSSPALETQYF
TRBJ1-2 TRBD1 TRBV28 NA TGTGCCAGCAGGCTATGGGACAGTCTGCTGGACTATGGCTACACCTTC CASRLWDSLLDYGYTF
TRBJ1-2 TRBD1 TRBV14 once TGTGCCAGCAGCCCGAGAATGGGACAGGGAAACTATGGCTACACCTTC CASSPRMGQGNYGYTF
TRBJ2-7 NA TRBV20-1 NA TGCAGTGCTAGAGATGGCTACGAGCAGTACTTC CSARDGYEQYF
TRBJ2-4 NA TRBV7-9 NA TGTGCCAGCACCCCCGCTCCGGTTGACCCGGTAGCCAAAAACATTCAGTACTTC CASTPAPVDPVAKNIQYF
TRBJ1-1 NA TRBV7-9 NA TGTGCCAGCAGCCACGGGGACACCATGAACACTGAAGCTTTCTTT CASSHGDTMNTEAFF
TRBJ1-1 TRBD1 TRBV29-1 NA TGCAGCGTTCCGGGACAGGGGTACACTGAAGCTTTCTTT CSVPGQGYTEAFF
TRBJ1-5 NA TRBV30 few TGTGCCTGGACAGCGGGCAATCAGCCCCAGCATTTT CAWTAGNQPQHF
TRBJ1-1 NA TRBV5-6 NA TGTGCCAGCAGCTCGGGACCTAACCGGCCTGAAGCTTTCTTT CASSSGPNRPEAFF
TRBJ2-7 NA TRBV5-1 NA TGCGCCACTAGGGGAAGCTCCTACGAGCAGTACTTC CATRGSSYEQYF
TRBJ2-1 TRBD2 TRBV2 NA TGTGCCAGCAGTGAAGTAGCGGGGTACAATGAGCAGTTCTTC CASSEVAGYNEQFF
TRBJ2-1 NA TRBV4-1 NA TGCGCCAGCAGCCAATTGGAGGTTCTAATGATAGGGCAGTTCTTC CASSQLEVLMIGQFF
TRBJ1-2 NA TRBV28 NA TGTGCCAGCAGTTTGGGGGCCAATGATGGCTACACCTTC CASSLGANDGYTF
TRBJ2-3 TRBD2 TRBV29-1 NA TGCAGCGTGACGGGACTAGCGGGAGCCCCCACAGATACGCAGTATTTT CSVTGLAGAPTDTQYF
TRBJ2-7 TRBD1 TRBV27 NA TGTGCCAGCAGTTATGGGGGACAGCTAACCTCCTACGAGCAGTACTTC CASSYGGQLTSYEQYF
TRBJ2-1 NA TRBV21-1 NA TGTGCCAGCAGCACAGGAGGTGAGCAGTTCTTC CASSTGGEQFF
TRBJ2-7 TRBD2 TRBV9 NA TGTGCCAGCAGCGGCCGGACTAGCAGAGCCTACGAGCAGTACTTC CASSGRTSRAYEQYF
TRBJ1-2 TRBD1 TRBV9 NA TGTGCCAGCAGCGGACAGGGGTCCTATGGCTACACCTTC CASSGQGSYGYTF
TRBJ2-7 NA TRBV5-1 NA TGCGCCAGCAGCTTGGTCGGTAGCAAGAACGAGCAGTACTTC CASSLVGSKNEQYF
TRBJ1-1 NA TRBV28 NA TGTGCCACCTTAACTCTGGGGCAAGCTTTCTTT CATLTLGQAFF
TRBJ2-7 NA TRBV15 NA TGTGCCACCAGCAGAGGGGCTGAGCTCTCCTACGAGCAGTACTTC CATSRGAELSYEQYF
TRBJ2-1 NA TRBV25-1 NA TGTGCCAGCAGTGACCCCAAGTGGGACTCGCACGATGAGCAGTTCTTC CASSDPKWDSHDEQFF
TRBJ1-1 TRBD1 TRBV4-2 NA TGTGCCAGCAGCACACAGGGGTCCGCCACTGAAGCTTTCTTT CASSTQGSATEAFF
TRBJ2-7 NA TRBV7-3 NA TGTGCCAGCAGCCCGGGTGTGGGGTACGAGCAGTACTTC CASSPGVGYEQYF
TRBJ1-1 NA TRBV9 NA TGTGCCAGCAGCCCATCAGGACTCCACAGGGCCGCTTTCTTT CASSPSGLHRAAFF
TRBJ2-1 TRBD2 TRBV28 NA TGTGCCAGCAGTTTATCCCTAGCGGGAGTTTTAAATGAGCAGTTCTTC CASSLSLAGVLNEQFF
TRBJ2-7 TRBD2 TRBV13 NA TGTGCCAGCAGCTTCCGGACTAGCGGGAGTTACGAGCAGTACTTC CASSFRTSGSYEQYF